Presented here are 2 T cell receptor beta chains from one specimen sequenced in a study of blood T cell repertoires in COVID-19. The method was immunoSEQ multiplex PCR; TCRdb's version includes in-frame clones alone and lacks a portion of them. This table has roughly 260,000 clones, about nine tenths appearing once. Specimen: PBMCs or T cells enriched from blood (not recorded which). All receptors derive from a woman aged 18-29 years who had recovered from COVID-19.

The chain recombines TRBV9 with TRBJ2-3; 9 bases match TRBD2. This CDR3 is built from 17 residues. The germline gives CDR1 SGDLS, CDR2 YYNGEE. J lost 3 bases, V lost 0 bases, and 8 bases had no gene match. DNA for the CDR3: TGTGCCAGCAGCGTAGGAGTCGAGCGGGAGGTAACAGATACGCAGTATTTT. It codes for CASSVGVEREVTDTQYF.

The V call is TRBV9, the J call TRBJ1-2; 7 nucleotides align to TRBD1. Looked up from germline, CDR1 is SGDLS and CDR2 is YYNGEE. This CDR3 spans 16 amino acids. After removal of 0 bases from V and 7 bases from J, the junction contained 12 bases not matched to a gene. CDR3 nucleotide sequence: TGTGCCAGCAGCGTAGTAGGTGTTGCCCAGGGGGGTGGCTACACCTTC. It encodes CASSVVGVAQGGGYTF.